This T cell receptor beta chain derives from a study of siplizumab effects on memory and regulatory T cells. Findings and caveats of the study: Naive T cells were seen as more diverse than memory cells and as major alloresponse contributors. In the presence of siplizumab, alloreactive sequences traceable to unstimulated CD4+ memory cells were significantly reduced.

Trimming took off 3 bases at V and 7 bases at J, with 13 bases between the two ends. The CDR3 runs 13 residues. The germline CDR1 and CDR2 sequences are SGHTA and FQGNSA. Produced via immunoSEQ multiplex PCR; TCRdb's table is partial and in-frame only. The table includes tens of thousands of clones, roughly 78% detected once. On this clone: Its antigen remains unidentified.

The gene calls are TRBV7-2 and TRBJ2-7, with D unclear. The sample was memory CD4+ T cells sorted from blood. This sequence was found in a human donor in good health. CDR3 DNA sequence: TGTGCCAGCAGCTTCGACTCCCTTAGAGAGCAGTACTTC. Its translation: CASSFDSLREQYF. Together with reference TRBV7-2 and TRBJ2-7, the CDR3 gives the full variable domain: GAGVSQSPSNKVTEKGKDVELRCDPISGHTALYWYRQSLGQGLEFLIYFQGNSAPDKSGLPSDRFSAERTGGSVSTLTIQRTQQEDSAVYLCASSFDSLREQYFGPGTRLTVT.